The clone carrying this T cell receptor (beta chain) has only a few counts. A single record per CDR3 protein comes from TCRdb applying MiXCR to the RT-PCR reads. The sample yields roughly 36,000 distinct CDR3 sequences, about 61% seen once. The germline CDR1 and CDR2 sequences are SGHAT and FQNNGV. This CDR3 spans 15 amino acids. The V gene lost 1 base and the J gene lost 0 bases, with 10 bases spanning the gap. These data belong to a study of yellow fever vaccine responses in identical twins. This TCR was recovered from a woman aged 18-29 years who received the yellow fever vaccine. The chain links TRBV11-2 to TRBJ2-7; no reliable D call. The sample here was T cells from blood (PBMCs), unsorted or a sorted subset (not recorded which), taken before or after yellow fever vaccination (not recorded which). Here the CDR3 reads CASSLGASISYEQYF. CDR3 DNA: TGTGCCAGCAGCTTAGGGGCTTCTATCTCCTACGAGCAGTACTTC.